This entry describes one T cell receptor (beta chain). This specimen comes from a study of shared clonotypes between healthy human individuals. In germline, CDR1 is SGDLS, CDR2 YYNGEE. The CDR3 runs 18 residues. Between the trimmed V and J ends, which lost 0 bases and 0 bases, there was a span of 13 bases. Some clones are missing from TCRdb's copy, which holds only in-frame ones; the method was immunoSEQ multiplex PCR. Of over 1.5 million clones detected, 95% to 99% appear once; the ten largest clones hold approximately 0.45%. This TCR was sampled from a man aged 30 to 39 in good health. The sequencing sample was made of naive CD4+ T cells sorted from blood. The subset here: CD45RA+ positively selected. The chain joins TRBV9 to TRBJ2-6; maybe TRBD1 (5 bases). Written as DNA, the CDR3 is TGTGCCAGCAGCGTAGACCGATACAGGAGCTCTGGGGCCAACGTCCTGACTTTC. It translates to CASSVDRYRSSGANVLTF.